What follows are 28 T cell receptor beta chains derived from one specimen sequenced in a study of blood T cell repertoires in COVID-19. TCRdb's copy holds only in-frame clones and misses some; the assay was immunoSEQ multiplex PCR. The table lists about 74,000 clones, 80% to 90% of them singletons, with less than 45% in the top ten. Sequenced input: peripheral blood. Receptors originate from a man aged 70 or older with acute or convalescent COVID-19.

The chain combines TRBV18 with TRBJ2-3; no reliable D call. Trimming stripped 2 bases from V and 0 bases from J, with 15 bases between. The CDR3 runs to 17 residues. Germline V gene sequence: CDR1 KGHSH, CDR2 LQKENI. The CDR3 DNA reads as TGTGCCAGCTCACCAAGACTGGCTCTTTCTAGCACAGATACGCAGTATTTT. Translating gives CASSPRLALSSTDTQYF.

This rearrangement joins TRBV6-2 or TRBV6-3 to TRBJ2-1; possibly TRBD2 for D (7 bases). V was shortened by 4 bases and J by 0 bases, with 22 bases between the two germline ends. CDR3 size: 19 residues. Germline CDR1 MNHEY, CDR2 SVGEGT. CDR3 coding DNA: TGTGCCAGCAGTTCCCTCGTCAAGAGGGCGGGGGCCTCCTACAATGAGCAGTTCTTC. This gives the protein CASSSLVKRAGASYNEQFF.

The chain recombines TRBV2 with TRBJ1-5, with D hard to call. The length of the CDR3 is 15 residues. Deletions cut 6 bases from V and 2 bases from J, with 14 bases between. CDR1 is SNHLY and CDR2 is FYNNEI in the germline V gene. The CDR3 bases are TGTGCCAGCAGCGACATGTTCCCTGGCAATCAGCCCCAGCATTTT. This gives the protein CASSDMFPGNQPQHF.

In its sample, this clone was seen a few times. Here the CDR3 reads CASSPTGGGRGTEAFF. DNA for the CDR3: TGTGCCAGCAGCCCGACGGGAGGGGGCAGGGGCACTGAAGCTTTCTTT. V gene TRBV7-2 combines with J gene TRBJ1-1; TRBD1 aligns across 7 bases. In germline, CDR1 is SGHTA, CDR2 FQGNSA. The length of the CDR3 is 16 residues. V trimming: 5 bases; J trimming: 4 bases; junction bases outside the gene matches: 13.

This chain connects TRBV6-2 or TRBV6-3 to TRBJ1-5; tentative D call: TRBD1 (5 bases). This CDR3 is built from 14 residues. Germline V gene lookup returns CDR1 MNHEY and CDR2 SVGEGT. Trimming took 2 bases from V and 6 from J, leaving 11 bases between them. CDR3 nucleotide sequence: TGTGCCAGCAGTTACAGCGGGGGGGGTCAGCCCCAGCATTTT. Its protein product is CASSYSGGGQPQHF.

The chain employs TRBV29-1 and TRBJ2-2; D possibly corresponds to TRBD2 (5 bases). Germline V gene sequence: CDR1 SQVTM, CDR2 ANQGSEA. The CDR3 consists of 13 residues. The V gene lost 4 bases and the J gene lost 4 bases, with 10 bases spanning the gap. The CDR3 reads CSVVLGSTGELFF. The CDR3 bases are TGCAGCGTTGTTTTAGGGAGCACCGGGGAGCTGTTTTTT.

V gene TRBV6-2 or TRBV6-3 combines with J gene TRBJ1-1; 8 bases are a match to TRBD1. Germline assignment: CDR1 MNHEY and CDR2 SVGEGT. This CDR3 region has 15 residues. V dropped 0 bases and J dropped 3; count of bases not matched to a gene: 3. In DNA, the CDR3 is TGTGCCAGCAGTTACTCGCGGGGACAGGACACTGAAGCTTTCTTT. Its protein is CASSYSRGQDTEAFF.

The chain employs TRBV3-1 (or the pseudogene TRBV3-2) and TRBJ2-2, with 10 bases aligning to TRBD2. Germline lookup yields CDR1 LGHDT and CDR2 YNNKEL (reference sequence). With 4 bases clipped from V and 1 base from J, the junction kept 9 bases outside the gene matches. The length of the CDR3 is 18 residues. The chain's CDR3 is CASSLEGLAEKNTGELFF. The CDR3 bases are TGTGCCAGCAGCCTCGAAGGACTAGCGGAAAAGAACACCGGGGAGCTGTTTTTT.

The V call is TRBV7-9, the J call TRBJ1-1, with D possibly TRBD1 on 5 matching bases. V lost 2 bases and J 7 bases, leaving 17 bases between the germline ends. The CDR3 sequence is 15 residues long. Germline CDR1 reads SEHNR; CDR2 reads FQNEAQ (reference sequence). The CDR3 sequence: CASSLFGGVPGEAFF. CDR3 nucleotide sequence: TGTGCCAGCAGCTTATTTGGGGGGGTCCCCGGTGAAGCTTTCTTT. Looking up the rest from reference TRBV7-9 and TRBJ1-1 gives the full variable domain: DTGVSQNPRHKITKRGQNVTFRCDPISEHNRLYWYRQTLGQGPEFLTYFQNEAQLEKSRLLSDRFSAERPKGSFSTLEIQRTEQGDSAMYLCASSLFGGVPGEAFFGQGTRLTVV.

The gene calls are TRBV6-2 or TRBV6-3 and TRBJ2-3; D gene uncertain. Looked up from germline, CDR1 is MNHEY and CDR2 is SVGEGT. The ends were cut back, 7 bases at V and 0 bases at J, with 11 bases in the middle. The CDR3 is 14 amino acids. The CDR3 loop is CASTPTGSTDTQYF. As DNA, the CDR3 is TGTGCCAGCACCCCCACCGGGAGCACAGATACGCAGTATTTT.

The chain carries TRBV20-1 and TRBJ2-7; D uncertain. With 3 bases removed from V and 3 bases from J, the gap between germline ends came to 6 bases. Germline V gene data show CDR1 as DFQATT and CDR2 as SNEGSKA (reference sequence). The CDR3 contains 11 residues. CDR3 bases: TGCAGTGCTAGTACGGGCTACGAGCAGTACTTC. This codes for CSASTGYEQYF.

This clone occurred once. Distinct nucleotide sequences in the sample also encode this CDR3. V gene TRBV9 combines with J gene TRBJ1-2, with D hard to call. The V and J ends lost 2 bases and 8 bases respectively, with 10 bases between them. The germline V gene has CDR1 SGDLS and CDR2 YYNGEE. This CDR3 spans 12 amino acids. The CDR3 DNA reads TGTGCCAGCAGCGTTGCAGGTGGCGGCTACACCTTC. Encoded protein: CASSVAGGGYTF.

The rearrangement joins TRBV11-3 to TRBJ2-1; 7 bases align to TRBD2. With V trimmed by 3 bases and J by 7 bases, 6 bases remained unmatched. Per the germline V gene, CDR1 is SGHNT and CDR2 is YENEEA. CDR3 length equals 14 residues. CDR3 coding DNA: TGTGCCAGCAGCTTTGGGGGGGAGGGAAATGAGCAGTTCTTC. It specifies CASSFGGEGNEQFF.

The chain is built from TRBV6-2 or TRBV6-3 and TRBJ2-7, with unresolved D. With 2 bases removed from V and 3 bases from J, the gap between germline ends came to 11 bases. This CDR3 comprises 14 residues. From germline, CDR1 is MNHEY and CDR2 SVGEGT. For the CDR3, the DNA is TGTGCCAGCAGTTACGTCTTGTCTCGCTACGAGCAGTACTTC. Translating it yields CASSYVLSRYEQYF.

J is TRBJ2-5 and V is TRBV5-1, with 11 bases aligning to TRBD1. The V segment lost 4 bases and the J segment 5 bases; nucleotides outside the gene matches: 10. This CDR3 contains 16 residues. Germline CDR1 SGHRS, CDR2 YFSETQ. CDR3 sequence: CASSQGQGASPETQYF. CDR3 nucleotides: TGCGCCAGCAGCCAAGGACAGGGGGCGAGTCCTGAGACCCAGTACTTC.

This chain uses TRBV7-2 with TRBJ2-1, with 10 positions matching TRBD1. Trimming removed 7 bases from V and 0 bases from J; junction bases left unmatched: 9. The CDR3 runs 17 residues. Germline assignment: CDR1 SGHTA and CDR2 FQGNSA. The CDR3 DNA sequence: TGTGCCAGCAACCCAGGACAGGGGGGACCCTCCTACAATGAGCAGTTCTTC. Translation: CASNPGQGGPSYNEQFF.

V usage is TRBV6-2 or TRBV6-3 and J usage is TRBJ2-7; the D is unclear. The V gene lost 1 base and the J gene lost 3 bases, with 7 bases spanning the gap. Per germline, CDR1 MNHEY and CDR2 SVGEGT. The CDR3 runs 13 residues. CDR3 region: CASSYWALYEQYF. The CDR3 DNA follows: TGTGCCAGCAGTTACTGGGCCCTCTACGAGCAGTACTTC.

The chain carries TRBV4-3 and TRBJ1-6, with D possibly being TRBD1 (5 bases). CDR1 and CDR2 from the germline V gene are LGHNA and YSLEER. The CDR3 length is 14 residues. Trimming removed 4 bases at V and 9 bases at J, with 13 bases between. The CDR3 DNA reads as TGCGCCAGCAGCCTGGGGGGGGTTGCTTCACCCCTCCACTTT. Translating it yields CASSLGGVASPLHF.

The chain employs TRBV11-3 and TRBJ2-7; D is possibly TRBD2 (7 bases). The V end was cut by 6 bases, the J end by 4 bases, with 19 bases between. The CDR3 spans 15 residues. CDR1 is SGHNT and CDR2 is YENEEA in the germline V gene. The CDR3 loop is CASRGGGRERYEQYF. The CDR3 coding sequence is TGTGCCAGCAGAGGGGGGGGCAGGGAAAGATACGAGCAGTACTTC.

Here the CDR3 DNA reads TGCGCCAGCAGCCAACTGACTAGCGGGGGGTGGGAGACCCAGTACTTC. Its protein is CASSQLTSGGWETQYF. The rearrangement uses TRBV4-1 and TRBJ2-5; 13 nucleotides match TRBD2. The CDR3 length is 16 residues. Looked up from germline, CDR1 is MGHRA and CDR2 is YSYEKL. With 2 bases clipped from V and 5 bases from J, the junction kept 5 bases outside the gene matches.

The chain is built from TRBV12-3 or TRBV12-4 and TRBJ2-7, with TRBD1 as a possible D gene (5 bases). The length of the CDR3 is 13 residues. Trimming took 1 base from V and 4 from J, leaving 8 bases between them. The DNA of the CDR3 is TGTGCCAGCAGTTTAGGGGCAGGGTACGAGCAGTACTTC. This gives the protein CASSLGAGYEQYF.

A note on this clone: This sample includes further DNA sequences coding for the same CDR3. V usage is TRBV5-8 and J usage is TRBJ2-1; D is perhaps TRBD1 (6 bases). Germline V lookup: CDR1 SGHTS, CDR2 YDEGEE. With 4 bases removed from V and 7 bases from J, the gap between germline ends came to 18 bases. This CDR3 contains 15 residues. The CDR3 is CASSPDGGQGNEQFF. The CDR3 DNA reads TGTGCCAGCAGCCCGGATGGGGGCCAGGGGAATGAGCAGTTCTTC.

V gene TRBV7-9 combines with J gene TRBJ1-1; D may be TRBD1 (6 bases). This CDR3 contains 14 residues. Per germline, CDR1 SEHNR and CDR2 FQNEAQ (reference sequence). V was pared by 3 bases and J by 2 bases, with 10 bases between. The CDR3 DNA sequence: TGTGCCAGCAGCTTCACAGGGTTTAACACTGAAGCTTTCTTT. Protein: CASSFTGFNTEAFF. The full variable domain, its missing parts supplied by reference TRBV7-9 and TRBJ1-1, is DTGVSQNPRHKITKRGQNVTFRCDPISEHNRLYWYRQTLGQGPEFLTYFQNEAQLEKSRLLSDRFSAERPKGSFSTLEIQRTEQGDSAMYLCASSFTGFNTEAFFGQGTRLTVV.

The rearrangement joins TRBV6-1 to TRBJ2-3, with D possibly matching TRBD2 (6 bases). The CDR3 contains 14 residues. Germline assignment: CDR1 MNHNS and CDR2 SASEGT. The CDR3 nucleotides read TGTACAACCGGGAGCGGAGCTAGCACAGATACGCAGTATTTT. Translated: CTTGSGASTDTQYF.

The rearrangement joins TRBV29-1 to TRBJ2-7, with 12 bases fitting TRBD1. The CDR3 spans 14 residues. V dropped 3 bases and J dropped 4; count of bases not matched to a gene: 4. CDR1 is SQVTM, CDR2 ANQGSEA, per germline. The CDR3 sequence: CSVEGTGGRYEQYF. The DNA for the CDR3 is TGCAGCGTTGAGGGGACAGGGGGCAGGTACGAGCAGTACTTC.

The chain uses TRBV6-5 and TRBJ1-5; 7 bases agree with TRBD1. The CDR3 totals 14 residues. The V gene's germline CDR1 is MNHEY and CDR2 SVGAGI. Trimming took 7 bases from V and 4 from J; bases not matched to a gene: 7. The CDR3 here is CASTPSGGNQPQHF. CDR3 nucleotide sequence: TGTGCCAGCACCCCCTCAGGGGGTAATCAGCCCCAGCATTTT.

CDR3 protein: CSASRASDEQYF. The CDR3 bases are TGCAGTGCTAGTAGAGCATCTGACGAGCAGTACTTC. The chain employs TRBV20-1 and TRBJ2-7; D unresolved. This CDR3 comprises 12 residues. The V end was cut by 3 bases, the J end by 5 bases, with 11 bases between. From germline, CDR1 is DFQATT and CDR2 SNEGSKA (reference sequence).

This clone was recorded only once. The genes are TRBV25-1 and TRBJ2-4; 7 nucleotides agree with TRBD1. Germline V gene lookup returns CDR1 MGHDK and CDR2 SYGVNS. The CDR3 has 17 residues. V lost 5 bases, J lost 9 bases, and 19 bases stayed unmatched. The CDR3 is CASSSPFQQGHKGIQYF. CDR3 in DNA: TGTGCCAGCAGTTCCCCTTTCCAACAGGGGCATAAGGGCATTCAGTACTTC.